These 20 T cell receptor beta chains were all obtained from the same sample, sequenced in a study of shared clonotypes between healthy human individuals. The data were produced by immunoSEQ multiplex PCR, yet TCRdb's version contains in-frame clones alone and is incomplete. The sample has some 1,600,000 clones, around 98% seen once. Sequencing was done on a sample of naive CD4+ T cells sorted from blood. Subset specified: CD45RA+ positively selected. The receptors derive from a man in his thirties or forties in good health.

About this clone: One end of the junction does not line up with germline, which may come from a read error. The CDR3 protein is CASSSGLDNEQFF. The CDR3 DNA reads TGTGCTAGCAGCTCGGGACTAGACAATGAGCAGTTCTTC. The chain has TRBV7-7 and TRBJ2-1; TRBD2 agrees at 8 bases. In germline, CDR1 is SSHAT, CDR2 FNYEAQ (reference sequence). CDR3 length: 13 amino acids. Together with reference TRBV7-7 and TRBJ2-1, the CDR3 gives the full variable domain: GAGVSQSPRYKVTKRGQDVTLRCDPISSHATLYWYQQALGQGPEFLTYFNYEAQPDKSGLPSDRFSAERPEGSISTLTIQRTEQRDSAMYRCASSSGLDNEQFFGPGTRLTVL.

The rearrangement links TRBV29-1 to TRBJ2-2; TRBD2 might be the D (6 bases). V shed 4 bases and J shed 1 base, with 13 bases lying between them. There are 15 residues in the CDR3. Germline V gives CDR1 SQVTM, CDR2 ANQGSEA. CDR3 sequence reads: CSVAFAGGNTGELFF. The CDR3, as DNA: TGCAGCGTTGCTTTTGCCGGGGGGAACACCGGGGAGCTGTTTTTT.

Notes on this clone: Other nucleotide sequences from this sample produce the same CDR3. V is TRBV2 and J is TRBJ2-1, with 11 nucleotides matching TRBD2. V was clipped by 6 bases and J by 1 base; unmatched bases: 2. This CDR3 spans 15 amino acids. Looked up from germline, CDR1 is SNHLY and CDR2 is FYNNEI. The CDR3 region has the DNA TGTGCCAGCAGAACTAGCGGGAGTTCCTACAATGAGCAGTTCTTC. This codes for CASRTSGSSYNEQFF.

This chain links TRBV19 with TRBJ2-3, with a possible D match to TRBD1 (6 bases). This CDR3 spans 13 amino acids. V was pared by 3 bases and J by 3 bases, with 7 bases between. In germline, CDR1 is LNHDA, CDR2 SQIVND (reference sequence). As DNA, the CDR3 is TGTGCCAGTAGTATGGGACAAACAGATACGCAGTATTTT. It codes for CASSMGQTDTQYF.

The chain combines TRBV2 with TRBJ1-1, with TRBD1 identical over 7 bases. The CDR3 is 14 residues long. CDR1 is SNHLY, CDR2 FYNNEI, per germline. V was clipped by 7 bases and J by 1 base; unmatched bases: 6. The CDR3: CASTNRGTNTEAFF. The CDR3 DNA follows: TGTGCCAGCACGAACAGGGGCACGAACACTGAAGCTTTCTTT.

The V call is TRBV29-1, the J call TRBJ2-5; 13 bases agree with TRBD2. The trim removed 7 bases at V and 5 bases at J, leaving 4 bases unmatched. The V gene's germline CDR1 is SQVTM and CDR2 ANQGSEA. CDR3 length: 13 residues. This CDR3 is CSAGLAGDETQYF. In DNA, the CDR3 is TGCAGCGCCGGACTAGCGGGAGATGAGACCCAGTACTTC.

The rearrangement uses TRBV18 and TRBJ2-7; D perhaps matches TRBD2 (5 bases). The germline V and J ends were trimmed by 0 bases and 2 bases, with 17 bases remaining between them. Germline V gene lookup returns CDR1 KGHSH and CDR2 LQKENI. The length of the CDR3 is 17 residues. CDR3 coding DNA: TGTGCCAGCTCACCACCGGGGTTCCCAGGACTCACCTACGAGCAGTACTTC. Amino acid sequence: CASSPPGFPGLTYEQYF.

DNA of the CDR3: TGCGCCAGCAGCCAAGCCAGGACGGTAGGAAACACCATATATTTT. Translation: CASSQARTVGNTIYF. The chain combines TRBV4-1 with TRBJ1-3; D remains ambiguous. The CDR3 is 15 amino acids. V lost 1 base to trimming and J lost 4 bases, with 11 bases between them. CDR1 and CDR2 (germline): MGHRA, YSYEKL.

CDR3 residues: CASRTGLAVGEQYF. CDR3 DNA sequence: TGTGCCAGCAGAACTGGACTAGCAGTAGGCGAGCAGTACTTC. The rearrangement links TRBV28 to TRBJ2-7, with 8 bases fitting TRBD2. V lost 6 bases and J lost 6; bases outside the gene matches: 10. The CDR3 has 14 amino acids. CDR1 is MDHEN and CDR2 is SYDVKM in the germline V gene.

The chain joins TRBV5-1 to TRBJ2-5, with 10 bases fitting TRBD1. Germline V gene data show CDR1 as SGHRS and CDR2 as YFSETQ. V was clipped by 4 bases and J by 1 base; unmatched bases: 7. This CDR3 comprises 16 residues. CDR3 sequence (DNA): TGCGCCAGCAGCATTCCGGGACAGGGGATCCAAGAGACCCAGTACTTC. Amino acid sequence: CASSIPGQGIQETQYF.

The chain links TRBV4-1 to TRBJ1-4, with D possibly TRBD1 on 6 matching bases. The V end was cut by 7 bases, the J end by 10 bases, with 16 bases between. This CDR3 region has 13 residues. Looked up from germline, CDR1 is MGHRA and CDR2 is YSYEKL. The chain's CDR3 is CASTLAGGAKLFF. CDR3 sequence (DNA): TGCGCCAGCACTCTCGCGGGGGGCGCAAAACTGTTTTTT.

The sample holds one count of this clone. This sequence joins TRBV7-7 and TRBJ2-2; 11 nucleotides match TRBD2. CDR1 SSHAT and CDR2 FNYEAQ come from the germline V gene (reference sequence). The CDR3 length is 14 residues. The ends lost 5 bases at V and 10 bases at J; junction bases unmatched: 6. The CDR3 here is CASSRSGREEELFF. Written as DNA, the CDR3 is TGTGCCAGCAGCCGTAGCGGGAGGGAGGAGGAGCTGTTTTTT.

The chain uses TRBV2 and TRBJ2-1; 7 nucleotides match TRBD1. The V and J ends lost 9 bases and 0 bases, in that order; junction bases with no gene match: 8. Germline-derived CDR1 and CDR2 are SNHLY and FYNNEI. The CDR3 is 15 residues long. CDR3 nucleotide sequence: TGTGCCAGATCCTCCGGGACAGCCTCCTACAATGAGCAGTTCTTC. Translation gives CARSSGTASYNEQFF.

CDR3 in amino acids: CASRQGLLDEQFF. CDR3 nucleotides: TGTGCCAGCAGGCAAGGGCTACTCGATGAGCAGTTCTTC. The chain carries TRBV7-9 and TRBJ2-1; D unclear. In germline, CDR1 is SEHNR, CDR2 FQNEAQ (reference sequence). V shed 6 bases and J shed 8 bases, with 14 bases lying between them. The CDR3 runs to 13 residues.

Only one count was recorded for this clone. J is TRBJ1-2 and V is TRBV7-2; TRBD1 might be the D (5 bases). The V end was cut by 2 bases, the J end by 7 bases, with 17 bases between. The CDR3 is 15 amino acids. Germline values: CDR1 SGHTA, CDR2 FQGNSA. The CDR3 DNA reads as TGTGCCAGCAGCTTATTGGGCCTCAGGGCGAGTGGCTACACCTTC. As protein: CASSLLGLRASGYTF.

J is TRBJ2-3 and V is TRBV19, with 8 nucleotides matching TRBD2. The CDR3 runs to 14 residues. CDR1 is LNHDA and CDR2 is SQIVND in the germline V gene (reference sequence). V dropped 7 bases and J dropped 5; count of bases not matched to a gene: 8. The DNA of the CDR3 is TGTGCCAGTACCCCCGGGACTAGGATAGATACGCAGTATTTT. Translating gives CASTPGTRIDTQYF.

V is TRBV28 and J is TRBJ2-1, with a tentative D call TRBD1 (5 bases). Germline values: CDR1 MDHEN, CDR2 SYDVKM. Trimming cost V 4 bases and J 10 bases, with 14 bases left between them. The CDR3 runs to 13 residues. In nucleotides, the CDR3 is TGTGCCAGCAGTTCAGGGCCCGGTTACGAGCAGTTCTTC. This encodes CASSSGPGYEQFF.

The chain is built from TRBV6-5 and TRBJ1-1; D not resolved. The V gene lost 5 bases and the J gene lost 2 bases, with 12 bases spanning the gap. Germline V gene data show CDR1 as MNHEY and CDR2 as SVGAGI. This CDR3 is 14 amino acids long. As DNA, the CDR3 is TGTGCCAGCAGTCTTCAAACCATAAACACTGAAGCTTTCTTT. Its protein product is CASSLQTINTEAFF.

The CDR3 bases are TGCGCCAGCAGTAGGGGGACACCCTCTTCACCCTATGGCTACACCTTC. Protein: CASSRGTPSSPYGYTF. The J gene is TRBJ1-2, the V gene TRBV5-1, with D possibly matching TRBD1 (6 bases). The germline V and J ends were trimmed by 5 bases and 4 bases, with 21 bases remaining between them. Germline CDR1 is SGHRS and CDR2 is YFSETQ. The CDR3 has 16 amino acids.

J is TRBJ2-3 and V is TRBV19; 10 nucleotides line up with TRBD2. Per the germline V gene, CDR1 is LNHDA and CDR2 is SQIVND (reference sequence). J lost 2 bases, V lost 4 bases, and 9 bases had no gene match. CDR3 size: 17 residues. The CDR3 loop reads CASSTLRTSGYTDTQYF. The DNA of the CDR3 is TGTGCCAGTAGTACGTTGCGGACTAGCGGCTACACAGATACGCAGTATTTT.